This record concerns one T cell receptor beta chain sequence. No antigen is known for it. V was pared by 0 bases and J by 6 bases, with 12 bases between. Looked up from germline, CDR1 is SGHNT and CDR2 is YYREEE (reference sequence). The CDR3 has 14 amino acids. This entry belongs to a study of cytomegalovirus exposure and HLA in healthy donors. Findings of the study overall: According to reports, the classifier identified cytomegalovirus status with high specificity and sensitivity. Researchers catalogued 150 or so TCR beta chains as cytomegalovirus-associated. Researchers reported that a few CMV-associated chains were confirmed in vitro as CMV antigen-specific.

Sequenced by immunoSEQ multiplex PCR; TCRdb stores in-frame clones only, minus some. The sample shows about 270,000 clones, 65% to 90% of them seen only once. Donors were drawn from the roughly 120-subject validation cohort, separate from the 666-subject first cohort. The receptor was derived from a woman aged 18-29 years in good health and CMV-seronegative. The sample was PBMCs. The chain recombines TRBV5-4 with TRBJ1-2; D is ambiguous. CDR3 amino acids: CASSLGRSVDGYTF. The CDR3 nucleotides read TGTGCCAGCAGCTTGGGCAGGTCAGTCGATGGCTACACCTTC.